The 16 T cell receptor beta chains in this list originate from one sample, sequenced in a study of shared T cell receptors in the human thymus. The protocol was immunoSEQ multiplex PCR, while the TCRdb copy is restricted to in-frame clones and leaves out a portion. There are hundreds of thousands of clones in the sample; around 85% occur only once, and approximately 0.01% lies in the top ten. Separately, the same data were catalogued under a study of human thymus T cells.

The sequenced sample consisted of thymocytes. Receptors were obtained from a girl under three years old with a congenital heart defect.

CDR3 nucleotide sequence: TGTGCCAGCAGCTTAGGCCGGCCCGGGAGGGAGGATGGCTACACCTTC. This encodes CASSLGRPGREDGYTF. The chain combines TRBV5-4 with TRBJ1-2; D is uncertain. This CDR3 has 16 amino acids. Germline loops: CDR1 SGHNT, CDR2 YYREEE (reference sequence). Deletions cut 2 bases from V and 6 bases from J, with 20 bases between.

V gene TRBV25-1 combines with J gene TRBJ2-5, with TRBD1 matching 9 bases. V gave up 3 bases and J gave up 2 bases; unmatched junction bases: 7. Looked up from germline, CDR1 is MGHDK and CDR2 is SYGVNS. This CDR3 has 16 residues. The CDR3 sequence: CASSDQWTGDQETQYF. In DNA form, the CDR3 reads TGTGCCAGCAGTGACCAATGGACAGGGGATCAAGAGACCCAGTACTTC.

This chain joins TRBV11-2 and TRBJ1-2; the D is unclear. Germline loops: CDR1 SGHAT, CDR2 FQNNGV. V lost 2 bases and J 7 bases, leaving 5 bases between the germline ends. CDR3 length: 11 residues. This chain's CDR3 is CASSLSSGYTF. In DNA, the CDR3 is TGTGCCAGCAGCTTATCCTCTGGCTACACCTTC. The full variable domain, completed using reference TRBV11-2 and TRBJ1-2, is EAGVAQSPRYKIIEKRQSVAFWCNPISGHATLYWYQQILGQGPKLLIQFQNNGVVDDSQLPKDRFSAERLKGVDSTLKIQPAKLEDSAVYLCASSLSSGYTFGSGTRLTVV.

This CDR3 is CASSSLWAGGLLFFHNSPLHF. DNA of the CDR3: TGTGCCAGCAGTTCTCTTTGGGCAGGGGGCTTGTTATTCTTCCATAATTCACCCCTCCACTTT. J is TRBJ1-6 and V is TRBV28, with 8 bases aligning to TRBD1. The CDR3 totals 21 residues. V trimming: 4 bases; J trimming: 5 bases; junction bases outside the gene matches: 22. From germline, CDR1 is MDHEN and CDR2 SYDVKM. Combining the CDR3 with reference TRBV28 and TRBJ1-6 gives the whole variable domain DVKVTQSSRYLVKRTGEKVFLECVQDMDHENMFWYRQDPGLGLRLIYFSYDVKMKEKGDIPEGYSVSREKKERFSLILESASTNQTSMYLCASSSLWAGGLLFFHNSPLHFGNGTRLTVT.

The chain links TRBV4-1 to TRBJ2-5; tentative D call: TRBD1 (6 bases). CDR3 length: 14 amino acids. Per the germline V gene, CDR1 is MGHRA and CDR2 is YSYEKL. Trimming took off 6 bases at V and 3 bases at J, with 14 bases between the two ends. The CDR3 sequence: CASSPRGSKETQYF. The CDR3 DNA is TGCGCCAGCAGTCCAAGGGGGAGCAAAGAGACCCAGTACTTC.

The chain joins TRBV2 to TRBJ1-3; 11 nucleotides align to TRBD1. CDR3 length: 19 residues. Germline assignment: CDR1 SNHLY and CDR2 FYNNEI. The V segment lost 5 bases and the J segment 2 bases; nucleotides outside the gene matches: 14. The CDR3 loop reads CASSQPTQDRGPTGNTIYF. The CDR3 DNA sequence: TGTGCCAGCAGTCAACCAACCCAGGACAGGGGGCCTACTGGAAACACCATATATTTT.

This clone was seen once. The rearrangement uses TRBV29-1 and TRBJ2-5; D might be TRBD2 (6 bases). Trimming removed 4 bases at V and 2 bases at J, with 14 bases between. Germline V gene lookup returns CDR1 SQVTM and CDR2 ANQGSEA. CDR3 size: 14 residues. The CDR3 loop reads CSVGRQGGQETQYF. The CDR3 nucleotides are TGCAGCGTTGGTCGGCAGGGAGGACAAGAGACCCAGTACTTC. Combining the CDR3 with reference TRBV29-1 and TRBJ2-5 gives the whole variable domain SAVISQKPSRDICQRGTSLTIQCQVDSQVTMMFWYRQQPGQSLTLIATANQGSEATYESGFVIDKFPISRPNLTFSTLTVSNMSPEDSSIYLCSVGRQGGQETQYFGPGTRLLVL.

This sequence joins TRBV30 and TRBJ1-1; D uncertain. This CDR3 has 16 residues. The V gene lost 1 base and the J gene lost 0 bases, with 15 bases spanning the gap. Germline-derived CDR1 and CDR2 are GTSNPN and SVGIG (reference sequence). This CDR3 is CAWSDEVRFLNTEAFF. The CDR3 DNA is TGTGCCTGGAGTGATGAGGTTCGTTTTCTGAACACTGAAGCTTTCTTT.

The CDR3 DNA follows: TGTGCCAGCAGCGGATCGCGGGGTTTGAGTGAAGCTTTCTTT. Translated: CASSGSRGLSEAFF. The V call is TRBV14, the J call TRBJ1-1; D not resolved. The germline gives CDR1 SGHDN, CDR2 FVKESK. The V end was cut by 5 bases, the J end by 7 bases, with 17 bases between. This CDR3 region has 14 residues.

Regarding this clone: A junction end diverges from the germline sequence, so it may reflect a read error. CDR3 DNA sequence: TGTGCCAGCGGTGATGGGACACTGAACACCGGGGAGCTGTTTTTT. It translates to CASGDGTLNTGELFF. The V gene is TRBV6-4, the J gene TRBJ2-2; tentative D call: TRBD1 (6 bases). The CDR3 length is 15 residues. Germline V gene data show CDR1 as MRHNA and CDR2 as SNTAGT.

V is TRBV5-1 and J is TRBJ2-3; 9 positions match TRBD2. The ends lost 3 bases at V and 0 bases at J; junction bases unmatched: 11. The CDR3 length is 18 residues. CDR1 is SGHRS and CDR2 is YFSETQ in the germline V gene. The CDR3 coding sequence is TGCGCCAGCAGCTCCGTGACTAGCGGCGACATAAGCACAGATACGCAGTATTTT. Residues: CASSSVTSGDISTDTQYF.

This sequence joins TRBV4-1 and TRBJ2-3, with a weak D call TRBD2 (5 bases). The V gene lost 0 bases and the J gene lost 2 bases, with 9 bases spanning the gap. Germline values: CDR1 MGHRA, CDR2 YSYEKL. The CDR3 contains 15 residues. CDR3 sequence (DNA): TGCGCCAGCAGCCAAGATTCGAGGGCCACAGATACGCAGTATTTT. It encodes CASSQDSRATDTQYF.

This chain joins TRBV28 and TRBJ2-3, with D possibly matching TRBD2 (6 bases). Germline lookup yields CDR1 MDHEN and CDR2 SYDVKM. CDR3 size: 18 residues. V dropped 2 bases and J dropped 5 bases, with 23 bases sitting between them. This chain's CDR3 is CASSLPLPQERREDTQYF. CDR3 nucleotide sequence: TGTGCCAGCAGTTTACCCCTCCCACAAGAGAGGAGGGAAGATACGCAGTATTTT.

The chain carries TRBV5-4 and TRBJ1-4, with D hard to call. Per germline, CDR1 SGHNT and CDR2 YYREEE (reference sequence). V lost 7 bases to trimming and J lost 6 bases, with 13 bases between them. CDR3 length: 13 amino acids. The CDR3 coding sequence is TGTGCCAGCCGCACGTGGAGGGATGAAAAACTGTTTTTT. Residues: CASRTWRDEKLFF.

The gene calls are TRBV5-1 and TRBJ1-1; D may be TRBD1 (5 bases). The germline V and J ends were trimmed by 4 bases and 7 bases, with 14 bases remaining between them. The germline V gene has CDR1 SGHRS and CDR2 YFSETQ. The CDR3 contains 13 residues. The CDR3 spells CASSPARGSEAFF. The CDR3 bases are TGCGCCAGCAGCCCGGCTAGGGGTAGTGAAGCTTTCTTT.

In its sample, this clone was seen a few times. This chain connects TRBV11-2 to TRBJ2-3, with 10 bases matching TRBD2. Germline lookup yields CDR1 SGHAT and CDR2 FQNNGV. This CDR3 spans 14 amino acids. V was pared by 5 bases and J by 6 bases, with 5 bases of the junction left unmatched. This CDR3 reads CASSRGLASDTQYF. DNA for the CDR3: TGTGCCAGCAGCCGGGGACTAGCGTCCGATACGCAGTATTTT. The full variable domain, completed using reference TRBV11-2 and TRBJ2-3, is EAGVAQSPRYKIIEKRQSVAFWCNPISGHATLYWYQQILGQGPKLLIQFQNNGVVDDSQLPKDRFSAERLKGVDSTLKIQPAKLEDSAVYLCASSRGLASDTQYFGPGTRLTVL.